Below, 20 T cell receptor beta chains from the same sample are listed, as sequenced in a study of tumor-infiltrating lymphocytes in primary liver carcinoma. Unsorted bulk tissue of about 18-34 mg yielded co-extracted RNA and DNA. The input was 450 to 550 ng total RNA; TCR beta cDNA was made from it with a constant-region primer. What produced the TCR beta libraries was three nested multiplex PCR rounds using slightly modified ARM-PCR. In the first two PCR rounds, TRBV1-TRBV30 forward primers were paired with a C-beta reverse primer, and each round lasted roughly 9 cycles. TCRdb processed the multiplex PCR reads anew with MiXCR; each CDR3 protein has one entry. The sample shows about 96,000 distinct CDR3 sequences, about 70% of them seen only once. Material: tumor-adjacent normal liver tissue. These receptors were taken from a man between 40 and 49 years old with primary liver carcinoma and hepatitis B virus infection.

This clonotype was recorded a few times. The junction does not match germline at one end; this may be a read error. V is TRBV11-2 and J is TRBJ2-1; TRBD2 might be the D (6 bases). The CDR3 covers 15 residues. Per the germline V gene, CDR1 is SGHAT and CDR2 is FQNNGV. In DNA form, the CDR3 reads TGCGCCAGCAGCATGCTAACGGGGTCGGGGGATGAGCAGTTCTTC. As protein: CASSMLTGSGDEQFF.

The chain employs TRBV11-1 and TRBJ2-7; TRBD2 aligns across 8 bases. The V gene end was trimmed by 5 bases and the J gene end by 4 bases; junction bases not matched to a gene: 10. This CDR3 region has 15 residues. Germline V lookup: CDR1 SGHAT, CDR2 FQDESV (reference sequence). As DNA, the CDR3 is TGTGCCAGCAGCACCCGGGAGGGTGATACATACGAGCAGTACTTC. Translated, it gives CASSTREGDTYEQYF.

The table lists this clonotype with a count of one. Possible read error: a much larger clone is one base away. The chain joins TRBV6-4 to TRBJ2-3; 8 bases are a match to TRBD2. The germline CDR1 and CDR2 sequences are MRHNA and SNTAGT. This CDR3 spans 15 amino acids. The CDR3 region has the DNA TGTGCCAGCAGTGACTCGAGCGGGAGCACAAATACGCAGTATTTT. Protein product: CASSDSSGSTNTQYF.

This clonotype has more than one count but fewer than ten. A read error may be the cause here, since a much bigger clone is one base away. The gene calls are TRBV6-1 and TRBJ2-1, with 8 bases lining up with TRBD2. Germline V gene sequence: CDR1 MNHNS, CDR2 SASEGT. The length of the CDR3 is 14 residues. In DNA form, the CDR3 reads TGTGCCAGCACCAAAGCGGGAGAAGGCAATGAGCAGTCCTTC. Amino acid sequence: CASTKAGEGNEQSF.

Points on this clonotype: A junction end diverges from the germline sequence, so it may reflect a read error. The CDR3 region is CASSWGQGITYEQYF. DNA of the CDR3: TGTGCCAGCAGCTGGGGACAGGGGATAACCTACGAACAGTACTTC. V is TRBV5-4 and J is TRBJ2-7; 10 nucleotides agree with TRBD1. This CDR3 spans 15 amino acids. Germline CDR1 SGHNT, CDR2 YYREEE (reference sequence).

In this sample, this clonotype turned up once. Its ends do not fully match the called genes, so a read error is possible. The chain joins TRBV11-2 to TRBJ1-1; no reliable D call. The germline V gene has CDR1 SGHAT and CDR2 FQNNGV. The CDR3 runs 18 residues. CDR3 DNA: TGTGCCAGCAGCTCACCCCCCGGGTCCGTGATGGGGAACACTGAATCTTTCTTT. Translation gives CASSSPPGSVMGNTESFF.

Turning to this clonotype: No conserved phenylalanine or tryptophan ends this CDR3, so it is likely a read error. The chain carries TRBV11-2 and TRBJ2-7; TRBD2 agrees at 7 bases. Looked up from germline, CDR1 is SGHAT and CDR2 is FQNNGV. The CDR3 loop spans 16 amino acids. The CDR3 region is CASSSFPGLRSYEQYL. In nucleotides, the CDR3 is TGTGCCAGTAGCTCTTTCCCGGGACTAAGGTCCTACGAGCAGTACTTA.

Concerning this clonotype: One end of the junction varies from germline; a read error may be responsible. The chain recombines TRBV7-8 with TRBJ1-4, with a tentative D call TRBD1 (6 bases). The germline V gene has CDR1 SGHVS and CDR2 FQNEAQ. This CDR3 is 14 amino acids long. The CDR3 reads CVSSPGATNVKLFF. DNA for the CDR3: TGTGTCAGCAGCCCAGGGGCAACTAATGTAAAACTGTTTTTT.

Details on this clonotype: The junction and the germline gene differ at one end; a read error may be behind it. V and J are TRBV28 and TRBJ2-5; either TRBD1 or TRBD2 may supply D (5 bases each). Per the germline V gene, CDR1 is MDHEN and CDR2 is SYDVKM. This CDR3 has 14 amino acids. CDR3 in DNA: TGTGCCAGCAGTTTTTCTGGGACCCAAGAGATCCAGTACTTC. The encoded protein is CASSFSGTQEIQYF. Together with reference TRBV28 and TRBJ2-5, the CDR3 gives the full variable domain: DVKVTQSSRYLVKRTGEKVFLECVQDMDHENMFWYRQDPGLGLRLIYFSYDVKMKEKGDIPEGYSVSREKKERFSLILESASTNQTSMYLCASSFSGTQEIQYFGPGTRLLVL.

Note on this clonotype: This may come from a read error, since a much larger clone is one base off. The CDR3 DNA is TGTGCCAGCAGCCCCCTTGGGGGAGCCTATTGCTACACCTTC. Translated, it gives CASSPLGGAYCYTF. The J gene is TRBJ1-2, the V gene TRBV14; perhaps TRBD1 as D (5 bases). Germline V gene data show CDR1 as SGHDN and CDR2 as FVKESK. The CDR3 sequence is 14 residues long. The whole variable domain, remainder taken from reference TRBV14 and TRBJ1-2, is EAGVTQFPSHSVIEKGQTVTLRCDPISGHDNLYWYRRVMGKEIKFLLHFVKESKQDESGMPNNRFLAERTGGTYSTLKVQPAELEDSGVYFCASSPLGGAYCYTFGSGTRLTVV.

For this clonotype: The CDR3 carries no conserved terminal phenylalanine or tryptophan, so it likely arises from a read error. No DNA is shown, since the ends of the CDR3 on it are uncertain; the CDR3 is the one TCRdb lists. The chain couples TRBV6-1 to TRBJ2-1. The CDR3 has 11 amino acids, counting both end residues. Germline V gene lookup returns CDR1 MNHNS and CDR2 SASEGT. CDR3 amino acids: CASNLPTELFI.

This clonotype was seen repeatedly, ten times or more. V usage is TRBV29-1 and J usage is TRBJ2-3, with D hard to call. Deletions cut 2 bases from V and 8 bases from J, with 11 bases between. The CDR3 sequence is 12 residues long. Germline assignment: CDR1 SQVTM and CDR2 ANQGSEA. CDR3 amino acids: CSVEKATATQYF. The CDR3 DNA follows: TGCAGCGTTGAAAAGGCGACGGCTACGCAGTATTTT.

A note on this clonotype: Given the absence of the conserved phenylalanine or tryptophan at the CDR3 end, a read error is likely. The limits of the CDR3 on the DNA are not certain, so only TCRdb's listed CDR3 is given. The chain couples TRBV11-2 to TRBJ2-5. CDR1 and CDR2 (germline): SGHAT, FQNNGV. The CDR3 length is 14 residues, termini included. CDR3 residues: CASEQGPHQETRYV.

For this clonotype: A clone one base away is much larger, so this may be a read error. V usage is TRBV6-7 and J usage is TRBJ2-1; 8 bases are shared with TRBD2. TRBV6-7 qualifies as an ORF whose function is uncertain. V dropped 7 bases and J dropped 4; count of bases not matched to a gene: 12. This CDR3 is 16 amino acids long. CDR3 nucleotides: TGTGCCAGCAATCGGACTAGCAACCCCCGTTACAATGAGCAGTTCTTC. Protein product: CASNRTSNPRYNEQFF.

In its sample, this clonotype was seen a few times. This clone may be a read error of a much larger clone one base away. V usage is TRBV6-6 and J usage is TRBJ2-7, with 9 bases aligning to TRBD1. CDR1 and CDR2 (germline): MNHNY, SVGAGI (reference sequence). CDR3 length equals 14 residues. V trimming: 7 bases; J trimming: 3 bases; junction bases outside the gene matches: 7. The CDR3 region has the DNA TGTGCCAGCAAAATGACGGGACAGGGCTACGAGCAGTACTTC. It specifies CASKMTGQGYEQYF.

Worth noting for this clonotype: The junction and the germline gene differ at one end; a read error may be behind it. J is TRBJ2-7 and V is TRBV29-1; 10 bases are a match to TRBD1. Germline values: CDR1 SQVTM, CDR2 ANQGSEA. CDR3 length equals 14 residues. The CDR3 loop reads CSAVAGTGDNDQYF. CDR3 DNA: TGCAGCGCTGTAGCCGGGACAGGGGACAACGATCAGTACTTC.

This rearrangement joins TRBV14 to TRBJ2-7; D may be TRBD1 or TRBD2 (5 bases each). The CDR3 is 18 amino acids. V was cut by 1 base and J by 3 bases, with 22 bases left in between. CDR1 SGHDN and CDR2 FVKESK come from the germline V gene. CDR3 in DNA: TGTGCCAGCAGCCAAGGTTTGGGGACCGGGACGGCATACTACGAGCAGTACTTC. As protein: CASSQGLGTGTAYYEQYF. Full variable domain (missing parts from reference TRBV14 and TRBJ2-7): EAGVTQFPSHSVIEKGQTVTLRCDPISGHDNLYWYRRVMGKEIKFLLHFVKESKQDESGMPNNRFLAERTGGTYSTLKVQPAELEDSGVYFCASSQGLGTGTAYYEQYFGPGTRLTVT.

About this clonotype itself: At one of its ends the junction is not consistent with the germline gene, which may arise from a read error. This sequence joins TRBV12-5 and TRBJ2-3; 12 bases match TRBD2. Per germline, CDR1 LGHNT and CDR2 FRNRAP. The CDR3 consists of 15 residues. The CDR3 DNA reads as TGTGATAGTGGTTTTGGGACTAGCGGGTCAGATACGCAGTATTTT. As protein: CDSGFGTSGSDTQYF.

In regard to this clonotype: It may be a read error: a sequence one base away is much more abundant. The V call is TRBV10-3, the J call TRBJ2-3, with TRBD2 as a possible D gene (6 bases). The germline CDR1 and CDR2 sequences are ENHRY and SYGVKD. This CDR3 comprises 14 residues. The germline V and J ends were trimmed by 4 bases and 5 bases, with 13 bases remaining between them. The CDR3 DNA sequence: TGTGCCATCAGTGGCACTAGCTGGAGAGATACGCAGTATTTT. This sequence encodes CAISGTSWRDTQYF.

The chain carries TRBV29-1 and TRBJ1-1; 10 positions match TRBD1. From germline, CDR1 is SQVTM and CDR2 ANQGSEA. This CDR3 has 15 amino acids. The CDR3 loop is CNFAGTGAPGDEAFF. CDR3 nucleotide sequence: TGCAACTTTGCCGGGACAGGGGCTCCTGGGGATGAAGCTTTCTTT. The full variable domain, in which reference TRBV29-1 and TRBJ1-1 provide the parts outside the CDR3, is SAVISQKPSRDICQRGTSLTIQCQVDSQVTMMFWYRQQPGQSLTLIATANQGSEATYESGFVIDKFPISRPNLTFSTLTVSNMSPEDSSIYLCNFAGTGAPGDEAFFGQGTRLTVV.